This is a list of T cell receptor beta chains from one sample in a study of blood T cell repertoires in COVID-19. TCRdb's table, derived via immunoSEQ multiplex PCR, lists solely in-frame clones and lacks some. The sample includes approximately 120,000 clones, about four fifths of them seen just once. The material sequenced was PBMCs or T cells enriched from blood (not recorded which). Receptor source: a man aged 25-40 years who had recovered from COVID-19. CDR3s include the opening cysteine and the closing phenylalanine or tryptophan. Each record gives: V gene, J gene, CDR3 length, CDR3 protein.

v_call: TRBV6-5; j_call: TRBJ1-2; cdr3_length: 13; cdr3_aa: CASRTGVAYGYTF
v_call: TRBV6-4; j_call: TRBJ1-6; cdr3_length: 13; cdr3_aa: CASRRDYNSPLHF
v_call: TRBV11-2; j_call: TRBJ1-1; cdr3_length: 13; cdr3_aa: CASSGRGNTEAFF
v_call: TRBV4-2; j_call: TRBJ2-5; cdr3_length: 14; cdr3_aa: CASSLNRGGETQYF
v_call: TRBV5-1; j_call: TRBJ2-1; cdr3_length: 14; cdr3_aa: CASSLALEVNEQFF
v_call: TRBV6-1; j_call: TRBJ2-1; cdr3_length: 17; cdr3_aa: CASSEGVAGWDENEQFF
v_call: TRBV5-1; j_call: TRBJ2-7; cdr3_length: 14; cdr3_aa: CASSAGTGEHEQYF
v_call: TRBV9; j_call: TRBJ1-1; cdr3_length: 15; cdr3_aa: CASSVAGGMNTEAFF
v_call: TRBV29-1; j_call: TRBJ1-4; cdr3_length: 16; cdr3_aa: CSVSGTGYLANEKLFF
v_call: TRBV28; j_call: TRBJ1-5; cdr3_length: 15; cdr3_aa: CASSPGQGVTQPQHF
v_call: TRBV4-2; j_call: TRBJ2-2; cdr3_length: 18; cdr3_aa: CASSPPGGTSGGARELFF
v_call: TRBV12-5; j_call: TRBJ2-3; cdr3_length: 17; cdr3_aa: CASGLVRGGPSTDTQYF
v_call: TRBV9; j_call: TRBJ2-1; cdr3_length: 17; cdr3_aa: CASSAGSSGISYNEQFF
v_call: TRBV15; j_call: TRBJ2-2; cdr3_length: 13; cdr3_aa: CATRGENTGELFF
v_call: TRBV11-1; j_call: TRBJ2-2; cdr3_length: 16; cdr3_aa: CASSLEAGRNTGELFF
v_call: TRBV7-9; j_call: TRBJ1-4; cdr3_length: 16; cdr3_aa: CASSPFDRATNEKLFF
v_call: TRBV3-1/TRBV3-2; j_call: TRBJ1-1; cdr3_length: 19; cdr3_aa: CASSQDVAGQGSVDTEAFF
v_call: TRBV7-9; j_call: TRBJ1-5; cdr3_length: 15; cdr3_aa: CASSPGQGSNQPQHF
v_call: TRBV7-9; j_call: TRBJ1-1; cdr3_length: 13; cdr3_aa: CASSLQQDTEAFF
v_call: TRBV19; j_call: TRBJ2-5; cdr3_length: 16; cdr3_aa: CASSQSGASGKETQYF
v_call: TRBV6-5; j_call: TRBJ1-5; cdr3_length: 13; cdr3_aa: CASSYSSGQPQHF
v_call: TRBV3-1/TRBV3-2; j_call: TRBJ2-3; cdr3_length: 17; cdr3_aa: CASRQGTSGSYGDTQYF
v_call: TRBV5-1; j_call: TRBJ1-6; cdr3_length: 14; cdr3_aa: CASSLDSYNSPLHF
v_call: TRBV5-1; j_call: TRBJ2-5; cdr3_length: 15; cdr3_aa: CASSSTLTGWETQYF
v_call: TRBV7-8; j_call: TRBJ2-2; cdr3_length: 16; cdr3_aa: CASSLAAGVLSGELFF
v_call: TRBV2; j_call: TRBJ2-7; cdr3_length: 16; cdr3_aa: CASKQARTSGNYEQYF
v_call: TRBV27; j_call: TRBJ1-5; cdr3_length: 13; cdr3_aa: CASSWTVYQPQHF
v_call: TRBV19; j_call: TRBJ2-5; cdr3_length: 18; cdr3_aa: CASSIDGTGQNLGETQYF
v_call: TRBV27; j_call: TRBJ2-3; cdr3_length: 13; cdr3_aa: CASRQGTTDTQYF
v_call: TRBV12-3/TRBV12-4; j_call: TRBJ1-2; cdr3_length: 12; cdr3_aa: CASSFPNYGYTF
v_call: TRBV5-6; j_call: TRBJ2-3; cdr3_length: 16; cdr3_aa: CASSLRAGGVTDTQYF
v_call: TRBV3-1/TRBV3-2; j_call: TRBJ2-3; cdr3_length: 12; cdr3_aa: CASSQTGDTQYF
v_call: TRBV5-1; j_call: TRBJ2-1; cdr3_length: 15; cdr3_aa: CASSLEGDTYNEQFF